This entry lists 4 T cell receptor beta chains sequenced from one sample in a study of T-cell memory formation after mild COVID-19. MiXCR, applied by TCRdb to the 5' RACE reads, yields one record per CDR3 protein. The profile shows roughly 410,000 distinct CDR3 sequences, less than 25% of them singletons. Sample: PBMCs or a T cell subset sorted from them (not recorded which). These receptors were collected from an adult woman who had mild COVID-19 (a few samples of this study predate the infection). Cell type and time point are not known.

This clonotype was seen a few times. This chain links TRBV29-1 with TRBJ2-1; D is perhaps TRBD1 or TRBD2 (7 bases each). Trimming took 6 bases from V and 7 from J, leaving 16 bases between them. CDR1 and CDR2 (germline): SQVTM, ANQGSEA. The CDR3 is 13 residues long. The CDR3 DNA is TGCAGCGTCCGACAGGGAGGGAGAAATGAGCAGTTCTTC. This translates into CSVRQGGRNEQFF.

This rearrangement joins TRBV30 to TRBJ2-7; the D is unclear. Per the germline V gene, CDR1 is GTSNPN and CDR2 is SVGIG (reference sequence). V was clipped by 2 bases and J by 3 bases, with 8 bases between them. The CDR3 spans 12 residues. The CDR3 DNA reads TGTGCCTGGAGTACAAGCCTCTACGAGCAGTACTTC. This translates into CAWSTSLYEQYF.

The CDR3 protein is CSALPTGGYEQYF. The CDR3 nucleotides are TGCAGCGCTCTACCTACAGGGGGCTACGAGCAGTACTTC. This chain uses TRBV29-1 with TRBJ2-7, with 8 nucleotides matching TRBD1. The length of the CDR3 is 13 residues. The V segment lost 7 bases and the J segment 3 bases; nucleotides outside the gene matches: 8. In germline, CDR1 is SQVTM, CDR2 ANQGSEA.

This clonotype appeared a few times. The chain has TRBV7-6 and TRBJ2-1; D call uncertain. The CDR3 totals 17 residues. V dropped 5 bases and J dropped 7 bases, with 24 bases sitting between them. Germline V CDR1 and CDR2: SGHVS, FNYEAQ. As DNA, the CDR3 is TGTGCCAGCAGCCCCAAGTCTACTGTCGTTGGCCAAAATGAGCAGTTCTTC. It specifies CASSPKSTVVGQNEQFF.